This T cell receptor beta chain was identified in a study of blood T cell repertoires in COVID-19. Study-level information: Whether acute or convalescent, the COVID-19 samples came from the United States, Italy and Spain.

Assay: immunoSEQ multiplex PCR; the TCRdb copy retains only in-frame clones and omits some. Among 130,000 to 150,000 clones, 70% to 90% were seen once, and the ten largest hold 13%. This clone has just one count. This CDR3 is built from 14 residues. Losses at the gene ends were 3 bases for V and 4 bases for J; bases not matched to a gene: 6. CDR1 GTSNPN and CDR2 SVGIG come from the germline V gene (reference sequence). The chain is built from TRBV30 and TRBJ2-7, with 10 nucleotides matching TRBD1. Sequenced sample: peripheral blood. The receptor was isolated from a man between 60 and 75 years old with active or convalescent COVID-19. The CDR3 here is CAWSLGQGLYEQYF. CDR3 DNA sequence: TGTGCCTGGAGCTTGGGACAGGGGCTATACGAGCAGTACTTC.